This T cell receptor (beta chain) was observed in a study of cytomegalovirus exposure and HLA in healthy donors. Germline values: CDR1 SGHNT, CDR2 YENEEA. The ends were cut back, 4 bases at V and 5 bases at J, with 20 bases in the middle. The CDR3 consists of 16 residues. Healthy bone marrow donors made up the donor group. The PCR contained 60 Vbeta and 13 Jbeta primers. The table came from immunoSEQ multiplex PCR; TCRdb's copy has only in-frame clones and leaves some out. There are over 150,000 clones in the sample; 70% to 90% occur only once, and about 2% lies in the top ten. Sample: PBMCs. The chain has TRBV11-3 and TRBJ2-5, with a tentative D call TRBD2 (7 bases). This TCR came from a woman aged 25-40 years in good health and CMV-seronegative. DNA for the CDR3: TGTGCCAGCAGCTCGGGGGCAGGGTTGGGGGGGGAGACCCAGTACTTC. It encodes CASSSGAGLGGETQYF.